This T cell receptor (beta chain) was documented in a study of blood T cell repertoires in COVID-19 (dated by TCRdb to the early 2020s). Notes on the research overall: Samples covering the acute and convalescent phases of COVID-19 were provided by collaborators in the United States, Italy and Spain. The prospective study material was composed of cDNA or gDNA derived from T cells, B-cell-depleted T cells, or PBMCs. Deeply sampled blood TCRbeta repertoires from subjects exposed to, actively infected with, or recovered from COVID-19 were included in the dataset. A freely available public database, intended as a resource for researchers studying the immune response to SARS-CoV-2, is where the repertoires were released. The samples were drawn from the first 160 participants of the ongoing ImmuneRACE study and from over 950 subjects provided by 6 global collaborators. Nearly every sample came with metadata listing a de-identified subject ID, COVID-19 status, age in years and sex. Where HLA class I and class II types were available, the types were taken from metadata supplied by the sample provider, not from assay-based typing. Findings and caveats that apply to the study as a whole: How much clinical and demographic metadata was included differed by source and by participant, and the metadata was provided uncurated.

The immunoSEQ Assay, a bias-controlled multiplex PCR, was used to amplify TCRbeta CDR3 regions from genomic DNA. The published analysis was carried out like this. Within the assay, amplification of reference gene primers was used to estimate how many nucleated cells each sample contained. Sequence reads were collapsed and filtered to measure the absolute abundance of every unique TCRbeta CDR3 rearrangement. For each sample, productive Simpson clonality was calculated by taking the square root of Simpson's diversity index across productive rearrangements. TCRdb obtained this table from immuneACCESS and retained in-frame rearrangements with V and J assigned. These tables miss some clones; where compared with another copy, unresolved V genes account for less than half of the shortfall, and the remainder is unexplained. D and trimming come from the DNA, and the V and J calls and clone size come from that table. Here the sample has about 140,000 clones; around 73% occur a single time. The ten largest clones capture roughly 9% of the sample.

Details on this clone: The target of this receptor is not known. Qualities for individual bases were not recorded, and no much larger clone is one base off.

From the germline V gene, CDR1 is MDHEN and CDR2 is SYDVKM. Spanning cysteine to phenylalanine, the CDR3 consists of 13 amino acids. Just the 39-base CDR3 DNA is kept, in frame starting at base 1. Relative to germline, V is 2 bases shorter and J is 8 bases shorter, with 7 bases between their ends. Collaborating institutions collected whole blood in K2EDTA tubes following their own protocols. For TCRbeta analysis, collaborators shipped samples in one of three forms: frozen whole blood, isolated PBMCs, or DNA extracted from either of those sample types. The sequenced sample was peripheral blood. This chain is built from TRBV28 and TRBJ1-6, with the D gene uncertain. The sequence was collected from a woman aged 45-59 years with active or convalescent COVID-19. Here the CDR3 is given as CASSLGEYSPLHF. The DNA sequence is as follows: TGTGCCAGCAGTTTAGGGGAGTATTCACCCCTCCACTTT.